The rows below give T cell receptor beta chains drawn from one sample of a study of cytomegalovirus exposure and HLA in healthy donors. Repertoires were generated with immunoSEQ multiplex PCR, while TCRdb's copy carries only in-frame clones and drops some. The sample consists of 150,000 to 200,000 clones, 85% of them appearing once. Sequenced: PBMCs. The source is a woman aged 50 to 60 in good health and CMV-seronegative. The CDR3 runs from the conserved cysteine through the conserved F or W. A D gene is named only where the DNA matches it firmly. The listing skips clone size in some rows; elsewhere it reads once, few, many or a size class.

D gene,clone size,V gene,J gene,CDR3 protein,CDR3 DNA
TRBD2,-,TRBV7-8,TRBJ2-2,CASSVPTSGVNTGELFF,TGTGCCAGCAGCGTACCTACTAGCGGAGTGAACACCGGGGAGCTGTTTTTT
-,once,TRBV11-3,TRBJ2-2,CASSSPDTSTGELFF,TGTGCCAGCAGCTCTCCAGACACCAGCACCGGGGAGCTGTTTTTT
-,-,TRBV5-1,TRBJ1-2,CASSLTQGDYGYTF,TGCGCCAGCAGCTTGACTCAGGGCGACTATGGCTACACCTTC
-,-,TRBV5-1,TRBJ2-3,CASSARGAASGDTQYF,TGCGCCAGCAGCGCCAGGGGGGCCGCCTCCGGAGATACGCAGTATTTT
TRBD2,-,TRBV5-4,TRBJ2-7,CASSSRTSTYEQYF,TGTGCCAGCAGCTCAAGGACTAGCACCTACGAGCAGTACTTC
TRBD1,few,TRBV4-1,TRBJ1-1,CASSPGGINTEAFF,TGCGCCAGCAGCCCAGGGGGAATCAACACTGAAGCTTTCTTT
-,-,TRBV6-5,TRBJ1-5,CASSLGLNNQPQHF,TGTGCCAGCAGTTTGGGCCTAAACAATCAGCCCCAGCATTTT
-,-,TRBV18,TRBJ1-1,CASSPSRDEAFF,TGTGCCAGCTCACCAAGCAGGGATGAAGCTTTCTTT
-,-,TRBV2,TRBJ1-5,CASSLGAQPQHF,TGTGCCAGCAGCCTGGGGGCTCAGCCCCAGCATTTT
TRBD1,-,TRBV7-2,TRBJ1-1,CASSLARDRGPLGEAFF,TGTGCCAGCAGCTTAGCCCGGGACAGGGGACCCCTTGGTGAAGCTTTCTTT
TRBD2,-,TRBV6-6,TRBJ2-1,CASSVRLAGNEQFF,TGTGCCAGCAGTGTAAGACTAGCGGGAAATGAGCAGTTCTTC
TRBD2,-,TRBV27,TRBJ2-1,CASSSGLAGKNEQFF,TGTGCCAGCAGTTCGGGACTAGCGGGGAAGAATGAGCAGTTCTTC
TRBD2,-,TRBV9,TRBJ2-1,CASSVARGLAGGPSNEQFF,TGTGCCAGCAGCGTAGCTCGAGGTTTGGCGGGAGGGCCGTCCAATGAGCAGTTCTTC
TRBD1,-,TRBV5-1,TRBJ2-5,CASSGDGQGAETQYF,TGCGCCAGCAGTGGCGACGGGCAGGGGGCAGAGACCCAGTACTTC
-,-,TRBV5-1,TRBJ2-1,CASSLLEINEQFF,TGCGCCAGCAGCTTGTTAGAAATCAATGAGCAGTTCTTC
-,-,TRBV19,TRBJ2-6,CASSERANVLTF,TGTGCCAGTAGTGAGAGGGCCAACGTCCTGACTTTC
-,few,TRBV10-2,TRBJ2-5,CASSPPISLYQETQYF,TGCGCCAGCTCGCCTCCAATTTCCCTATACCAAGAGACCCAGTACTTC
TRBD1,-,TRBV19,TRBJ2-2,CASTKGTGWTGELFF,TGTGCCAGTACTAAAGGGACAGGGTGGACCGGGGAGCTGTTTTTT
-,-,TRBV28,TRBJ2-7,CASSDRDTFNYEQYF,TGTGCCAGCTCCGACCGGGACACCTTCAACTACGAGCAGTACTTC
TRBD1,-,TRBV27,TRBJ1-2,CASSWAGQGPNYGYTF,TGTGCCAGCAGTTGGGCCGGACAGGGACCTAACTATGGCTACACCTTC
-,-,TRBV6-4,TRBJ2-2,CASSRLVDTGELFF,TGTGCCAGCAGCCGACTAGTGGACACCGGGGAGCTGTTTTTT
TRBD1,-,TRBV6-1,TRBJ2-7,CASQNRGFYEQYF,TGTGCCAGCCAGAACAGGGGCTTCTACGAGCAGTACTTC
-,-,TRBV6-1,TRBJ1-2,CASSEKDSGGYGYTF,TGTGCCAGCAGTGAAAAGGACAGCGGGGGCTATGGCTACACCTTC
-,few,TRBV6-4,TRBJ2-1,CASSDTGSDYDEQFF,TGTGCCAGCAGTGACACAGGATCAGATTACGATGAGCAGTTCTTC